The 27 T cell receptor beta chains below were found in one sample sequenced in a study of blood T cell repertoires in COVID-19. Generated by immunoSEQ multiplex PCR, the TCRdb table keeps only in-frame clones and is missing some. The repertoire holds 340,000 or so clones, with around 86% as singletons. Sequenced: peripheral blood. The receptors were sampled from a man aged 50 or older with active or convalescent COVID-19.

The chain recombines TRBV29-1 with TRBJ2-5; D possibly corresponds to TRBD1 (5 bases). Germline CDR1 is SQVTM and CDR2 is ANQGSEA. CDR3 length equals 12 residues. V was trimmed by 7 bases and J by 1 base, leaving 10 bases between them. As DNA, the CDR3 is TGCAGCGGGGGAAGGGGCCAAGAGACCCAGTACTTC. Translated: CSGGRGQETQYF.

The chain has TRBV5-1 and TRBJ1-3; 7 bases are shared with TRBD1. V shed 7 bases and J 8 bases; nucleotides not matched to a gene: 15. Germline V CDR1 and CDR2: SGHRS, YFSETQ. The CDR3 loop spans 15 amino acids. The CDR3 region is CASSGRGLTRDTIYF. DNA for the CDR3: TGCGCCAGCTCCGGAAGGGGGCTAACCCGGGACACCATATATTTT.

This chain connects TRBV6-5 to TRBJ1-1; weak D call: TRBD1 (6 bases). Trimming left V 8 bases short and J 1 base short, with 11 bases between. This CDR3 comprises 13 residues. CDR1 and CDR2 (germline): MNHEY, SVGAGI. CDR3 in amino acids: CASGEQGNTEAFF. As DNA, the CDR3 is TGTGCCAGCGGAGAACAGGGGAACACTGAAGCTTTCTTT.

The chain employs TRBV11-2 and TRBJ2-3, with TRBD2 as a possible D gene (5 bases). This CDR3 contains 15 residues. Germline CDR1 and CDR2: SGHAT and FQNNGV. The V end lost 0 bases, the J end lost 2 bases, and 9 bases lay between the germline ends. The CDR3 region is CASSLDAGVTDTQYF. The DNA for the CDR3 is TGTGCCAGCAGCTTAGATGCGGGCGTCACAGATACGCAGTATTTT.

J is TRBJ2-1 and V is TRBV11-3, with TRBD1 identical over 7 bases. V was pared by 0 bases and J by 7 bases, with 0 bases of the junction left unmatched. The CDR3 totals 13 residues. In germline, CDR1 is SGHNT, CDR2 YENEEA. The chain's CDR3 is CASSLEQGNEQFF. In DNA, the CDR3 is TGTGCCAGCAGCTTAGAACAGGGGAATGAGCAGTTCTTC.

The chain carries TRBV24-1 and TRBJ2-3, with D unresolved. The ends were cut back, 1 base at V and 6 bases at J, with 19 bases in the middle. The germline V gene encodes CDR1 KGHDR and CDR2 SFDVKD. The CDR3 runs to 17 residues. The chain's CDR3 is CATSDFGRSDLRDTQYF. The CDR3 nucleotides are TGTGCCACCAGTGATTTTGGCAGATCAGATCTCAGGGATACGCAGTATTTT.

This clone appeared a single time. The chain couples TRBV7-9 to TRBJ1-4; tentatively, D is TRBD1 (6 bases). The V end lost 1 base, the J end lost 0 bases, and 15 bases lay between the germline ends. The V gene's germline CDR1 is SEHNR and CDR2 FQNEAQ (reference sequence). This CDR3 region has 18 residues. The CDR3 bases are TGTGCCAGCAGCTTAGTTCAGGGGTGGGGTGCAACTAATGAAAAACTGTTTTTT. Translated, it gives CASSLVQGWGATNEKLFF. Variable domain in full (rest from reference TRBV7-9 and TRBJ1-4): DTGVSQNPRHKITKRGQNVTFRCDPISEHNRLYWYRQTLGQGPEFLTYFQNEAQLEKSRLLSDRFSAERPKGSFSTLEIQRTEQGDSAMYLCASSLVQGWGATNEKLFFGSGTQLSVL.

This chain links TRBV5-3 with TRBJ1-3, with a weak D call TRBD1 (5 bases). TRBV5-3 is recorded as an ORF, its role being uncertain. Trimming pared 7 bases from V and 0 bases from J, leaving 17 bases between. The CDR3 covers 16 residues. The CDR3 loop reads CARPPGTSISGNTIYF. The CDR3, as DNA: TGTGCCAGACCCCCCGGGACTTCAATCTCTGGAAACACCATATATTTT.

This clone was seen a handful of times. V is TRBV24-1 and J is TRBJ1-2; 8 bases are shared with TRBD1. Trimming cost V 4 bases and J 6 bases; bases outside gene matches: 6. This CDR3 spans 14 amino acids. The germline V gene has CDR1 KGHDR and CDR2 SFDVKD. CDR3 amino acids: CATSETGGGDGYTF. The CDR3, as DNA: TGTGCCACCAGTGAAACAGGGGGTGGTGATGGCTACACCTTC.

The gene calls are TRBV19 and TRBJ2-7; TRBD2 might be the D (6 bases). The germline V gene encodes CDR1 LNHDA and CDR2 SQIVND (reference sequence). Trimming removed 8 bases from V and 1 base from J, with 18 bases in between. The CDR3 has 15 residues. The CDR3 DNA follows: TGTGCCAGTTCTGGCGGGGCAGGGCGTTCCTACGAGCAGTACTTC. Protein sequence: CASSGGAGRSYEQYF.

This chain links TRBV7-9 with TRBJ2-1, with 8 bases fitting TRBD2. Germline CDR1 reads SEHNR; CDR2 reads FQNEAQ (reference sequence). The ends lost 4 bases at V and 10 bases at J; junction bases unmatched: 18. The CDR3 contains 17 residues. The CDR3 region is CASSSVGGASGSMEQFF. CDR3 DNA sequence: TGTGCCAGCAGCTCCGTGGGCGGGGCTAGCGGGTCTATGGAGCAGTTCTTC.

This chain links TRBV5-1 with TRBJ2-5; TRBD2 matches 12 bases. The germline V gene has CDR1 SGHRS and CDR2 YFSETQ. There are 15 residues in the CDR3. V dropped 6 bases and J dropped 4; count of bases not matched to a gene: 7. Written as DNA, the CDR3 is TGCGCCAGCATCAGTACTAGCGGGGGGTCAGAGACCCAGTACTTC. This gives the protein CASISTSGGSETQYF.

The chain uses TRBV6-2 or TRBV6-3 and TRBJ2-1, with 9 nucleotides matching TRBD2. Germline CDR1 reads MNHEY; CDR2 reads SVGEGT. V trimming: 6 bases; J trimming: 9 bases; junction bases outside the gene matches: 6. The CDR3 covers 13 residues. The CDR3 region is CASSLGTSFEQFF. DNA for the CDR3: TGTGCCAGCAGCCTCGGGACTAGCTTTGAGCAGTTCTTC.

This rearrangement joins TRBV5-5 to TRBJ2-1; D is undetermined. The CDR3 spans 15 residues. Germline assignment: CDR1 SGHKS and CDR2 YYEKEE (reference sequence). Trimming removed 4 bases from V and 2 bases from J, with 13 bases in between. CDR3 in amino acids: CASSLRYLPYNEQFF. The CDR3 nucleotides read TGTGCCAGCAGCCTCCGCTACCTCCCCTACAATGAGCAGTTCTTC.

J is TRBJ1-1 and V is TRBV28; D gene unclear. The CDR3 length is 13 residues. Deletions cut 2 bases from V and 3 bases from J, with 7 bases between. Germline V lookup: CDR1 MDHEN, CDR2 SYDVKM. CDR3 sequence reads: CASSLDTYTEAFF. Written as DNA, the CDR3 is TGTGCCAGCAGTTTAGACACCTACACTGAAGCTTTCTTT.

The chain uses TRBV4-3 and TRBJ2-1; D is perhaps TRBD1 (6 bases). Germline V gives CDR1 LGHNA, CDR2 YSLEER. The CDR3 length is 19 residues. V lost 0 bases and J lost 1, with 19 bases in between. The CDR3 here is CASSQDFHRGGISYNEQFF. DNA of the CDR3: TGCGCCAGCAGCCAAGATTTTCACCGAGGGGGTATTTCCTACAATGAGCAGTTCTTC.

The chain combines TRBV6-5 with TRBJ2-7, with D tentatively TRBD2 (6 bases). V shed 6 bases and J shed 2 bases, with 14 bases lying between them. Germline V CDR1 and CDR2: MNHEY, SVGAGI. The CDR3 contains 14 residues. CDR3 DNA sequence: TGTGCCAGCAGCTCTTCGGGACTCCCCTACGAGCAGTACTTC. Protein sequence: CASSSSGLPYEQYF.

The chain employs TRBV5-4 and TRBJ2-1; a weak D match, TRBD1 (6 bases). CDR1 and CDR2 (germline): SGHNT, YYREEE (reference sequence). V was clipped by 4 bases and J by 1 base, with 15 bases between them. The CDR3 totals 16 residues. This CDR3 reads CASSREGERSYNEQFF. CDR3 nucleotide sequence: TGTGCCAGCAGCCGAGAGGGGGAGAGGTCCTACAATGAGCAGTTCTTC.

V gene TRBV28 combines with J gene TRBJ1-2; unclear D gene. Germline-derived CDR1 and CDR2 are MDHEN and SYDVKM. Trimming cost V 6 bases and J 0 bases, with 5 bases left between them. This CDR3 is built from 12 residues. Written as DNA, the CDR3 is TGTGCCAGCAGGCTAGCTAACTATGGCTACACCTTC. The encoded protein is CASRLANYGYTF.

V usage is TRBV5-1 and J usage is TRBJ1-2; D not certain. Trimming cost V 0 bases and J 6 bases, with 12 bases left between them. Germline V gene data show CDR1 as SGHRS and CDR2 as YFSETQ. This CDR3 spans 14 amino acids. CDR3 loop: CASSLERGGNGYTF. The CDR3 coding sequence is TGCGCCAGCAGCTTGGAGAGAGGAGGGAATGGCTACACCTTC.

The CDR3 DNA sequence: TGCAGCGTGCAGGGGACAGCTAATGAAAAACTGTTTTTT. Translated, it gives CSVQGTANEKLFF. The gene calls are TRBV29-1 and TRBJ1-4; TRBD1 matches at 7 bases. CDR3 length: 13 amino acids. With V trimmed by 6 bases and J by 3 bases, 4 bases remained unmatched. Germline CDR1 and CDR2: SQVTM and ANQGSEA.

The V call is TRBV7-2, the J call TRBJ1-1; TRBD1 matches at 9 bases. The CDR3 is made up of 15 amino acids. Germline assignment: CDR1 SGHTA and CDR2 FQGNSA. The junction had 11 bases not matched to a gene; V was cut back by 7 bases and J by 5 bases. The CDR3 coding sequence is TGTGCCAGCAACAAGGGACAGGGAAGGGGAACTGAAGCTTTCTTT. It translates to CASNKGQGRGTEAFF.

The CDR3 DNA reads as TGTGCCAGCAGCTTAGAGGGACAGGGATCTGAAAAACTGTTTTTT. Its protein is CASSLEGQGSEKLFF. The chain carries TRBV7-2 and TRBJ1-4; TRBD1 aligns across 9 bases. The germline gives CDR1 SGHTA, CDR2 FQGNSA. V dropped 1 base and J dropped 7; count of bases not matched to a gene: 4. The CDR3 runs to 15 residues.

The CDR3: CASSFGEGGNQPQHF. In DNA, the CDR3 is TGTGCCAGCAGTTTCGGGGAGGGAGGCAATCAGCCCCAGCATTTT. The chain has TRBV6-5 and TRBJ1-5; D is ambiguous. In germline, CDR1 is MNHEY, CDR2 SVGAGI. V was trimmed by 4 bases and J by 2 bases, leaving 12 bases between them. This CDR3 region has 15 residues.

For the CDR3, the DNA is TGTGCCAGCAGCTCCAGTGCCATCCGACTGACTGAGACCCAGTACTTC. This gives the protein CASSSSAIRLTETQYF. The V gene is TRBV5-6, the J gene TRBJ2-5; D remains ambiguous. There are 16 residues in the CDR3. The V end was cut by 3 bases, the J end by 5 bases, with 20 bases between. Germline-derived CDR1 and CDR2 are SGHDT and YYEEEE.

DNA for the CDR3: TGTGCCAGCAGCTTAGTATGGGAGGTGCAGTACTTC. The encoded protein is CASSLVWEVQYF. The J gene is TRBJ2-7, the V gene TRBV11-2, with D possibly TRBD2 on 6 matching bases. This CDR3 region has 12 residues. With 1 base removed from V and 9 bases from J, the gap between germline ends came to 10 bases. Germline CDR1 reads SGHAT; CDR2 reads FQNNGV.

This CDR3 reads CASSLLGGGDEQFF. The CDR3 region has the DNA TGCGCCAGCAGCTTGTTGGGGGGTGGAGATGAGCAGTTCTTC. The V gene is TRBV5-1, the J gene TRBJ2-1; possible D gene TRBD2, 6 bases. The CDR3 totals 14 residues. Per germline, CDR1 SGHRS and CDR2 YFSETQ. V lost 1 base to trimming and J lost 8 bases, with 13 bases between them.